This TCR beta chain comes out of a study of blood T cell repertoires in COVID-19. TCRdb's copy holds only in-frame clones and misses some; the assay was immunoSEQ multiplex PCR. Of under 130,000 clones listed, 81% are singletons. The V end was cut by 2 bases, the J end by 1 base, with 9 bases between. Germline V CDR1 and CDR2: SGDLS, YYNGEE. CDR3 length: 14 residues. The specimen was peripheral blood. The V gene is TRBV9, the J gene TRBJ1-1; possibly TRBD1 for D (5 bases). The sequence derives from a man at least 80 years old with acute or convalescent COVID-19. The CDR3 region has the DNA TGTGCCAGCAGCGTCAAACAGGCGAACACTGAAGCTTTCTTT. It translates to CASSVKQANTEAFF.